The 23 T cell receptor beta chains below were found in one sample sequenced in a study of monozygotic twins with inflammatory bowel disease. TCRdb reprocessed the 5' RACE reads, with one entry per CDR3 protein and no DNA. This sample's table has tens of thousands of distinct CDR3 sequences. The sequenced sample consisted of blood. The receptors come from a human donor with ulcerative colitis or Crohn's disease, or a healthy co-twin of an affected twin (not recorded which).

The rearrangement joins TRBV19 to TRBJ1-1; TCRdb gives TRBD1 as the D gene, but with no DNA this cannot be confirmed. CDR1 and CDR2 (germline): LNHDA, SQIVND (reference sequence). CDR3 length: 13 residues. This chain's CDR3 is CASSPLRGAEAFF.

This chain connects TRBV12-3 or TRBV12-4 to TRBJ2-3; with no DNA, the TCRdb D assignment of TRBD1 cannot be verified. The CDR3 consists of 13 residues. This CDR3 is CASTRASTDTQYF.

The genes are TRBV5-1 and TRBJ2-5; absent DNA, TCRdb's TRBD1 call cannot be checked. The CDR3 is 16 amino acids. The germline V gene encodes CDR1 SGHRS and CDR2 YFSETQ. The CDR3 here is CASSPRIRQGQETQYF.

The chain has TRBV12-3 or TRBV12-4 and TRBJ1-3. This CDR3 is 13 amino acids long. The CDR3 here is CASSEYSGNTIYF.

The chain combines TRBV6-5 with TRBJ1-2; TCRdb's assignment of TRBD1 cannot be checked, as there is no DNA. The CDR3 runs to 12 residues. In germline, CDR1 is MNHEY, CDR2 SVGAGI. The CDR3 protein is CASSYRGAGYTF.

The chain employs TRBV11-1 and TRBJ1-1. Per germline, CDR1 SGHAT and CDR2 FQDESV (reference sequence). CDR3 size: 19 residues. This chain's CDR3 is CASSSRFEGSRVGGPEAFF.

The CDR3 loop is CASSQVLRRDRVPGAYGYTF. The chain couples TRBV4-2 to TRBJ1-2; TCRdb's assignment of TRBD1 cannot be checked, as there is no DNA. The CDR3 runs 20 residues. CDR1 and CDR2 from the germline V gene are LGHNA and YNFKEQ.

The rearrangement uses TRBV6-6 and TRBJ2-3. Looked up from germline, CDR1 is MNHNY and CDR2 is SVGAGI (reference sequence). CDR3 length equals 12 residues. CDR3 region: CASSYRLDTQYF.

This chain uses TRBV5-1 with TRBJ1-1; TCRdb outputs TRBD1, but without DNA this stays unchecked. Germline CDR1 is SGHRS and CDR2 is YFSETQ. The CDR3 has 14 residues. CDR3: CASSPGTPNTEAFF.

The CDR3 loop is CASSLGRDYEQYF. This chain connects TRBV11-2 to TRBJ2-7. The CDR3 covers 13 residues. Germline values: CDR1 SGHAT, CDR2 FQNNGV.

V and J are TRBV5-4 and TRBJ1-2. CDR3 length: 13 amino acids. Germline CDR1 reads SGHNT; CDR2 reads YYREEE (reference sequence). The CDR3 spells CASSLDNRYGYTF.

The genes are TRBV20-1 and TRBJ2-5. Germline CDR1 is DFQATT and CDR2 is SNEGSKA (reference sequence). The CDR3 is made up of 12 amino acids. The CDR3 here is CSAKSIQETQYF.

The V and J genes are TRBV7-3 and TRBJ2-1; TCRdb proposes TRBD1, but this gene call is untestable without DNA. Per germline, CDR1 SGHTA and CDR2 FQGTGA. This CDR3 is 15 amino acids long. CDR3: CASSWGWSGNNEQFF.

The rearrangement links TRBV15 to TRBJ1-6; TCRdb returns TRBD1, unconfirmable since there is no DNA. This CDR3 is 16 amino acids long. CDR1 is LNHNV and CDR2 is YYDKDF in the germline V gene (reference sequence). This CDR3 reads CATSRALTGANSPLHF. Together with reference TRBV15 and TRBJ1-6, the CDR3 gives the full variable domain: DAMVIQNPRYQVTQFGKPVTLSCSQTLNHNVMYWYQQKSSQAPKLLFHYYDKDFNNEADTPDNFQSRRPNTSFCFLDIRSPGLGDTAMYLCATSRALTGANSPLHFGNGTRLTVT.

This chain uses TRBV9 with TRBJ1-5; lacking DNA, the TRBD1 call made by TCRdb goes unchecked. CDR3 length: 15 amino acids. Germline V gene data show CDR1 as SGDLS and CDR2 as YYNGEE. CDR3: CASSPGPTGNQPQHF.

The rearrangement uses TRBV29-1 and TRBJ2-7; checking the TCRdb D call of TRBD2 is not possible without DNA. CDR3 length equals 15 residues. Germline V lookup: CDR1 SQVTM, CDR2 ANQGSEA. The CDR3 loop reads CSALTGTSGTYEQYF.

The chain has TRBV3-1 and TRBJ2-7; as DNA is missing, the TRBD2 call by TCRdb cannot be tested. This CDR3 region has 15 residues. Germline V lookup: CDR1 LGHDT, CDR2 YNNKEL (reference sequence). The CDR3: CASSQAAAGGPEQYF.

The chain has TRBV15 and TRBJ1-2; TCRdb's assignment of TRBD1 cannot be checked, as there is no DNA. CDR1 LNHNV and CDR2 YYDKDF come from the germline V gene (reference sequence). The CDR3 runs to 14 residues. CDR3 protein: CATSSGGANYGYTF.

This chain links TRBV7-7 with TRBJ2-5; TCRdb's assignment of TRBD1 cannot be checked, as there is no DNA. The CDR3 is 15 amino acids. Looked up from germline, CDR1 is SSHAT and CDR2 is FNYEAQ (reference sequence). Here the CDR3 reads CASSSGWGGQETQYF.

The rearrangement uses TRBV27 and TRBJ1-1. Germline assignment: CDR1 MNHEY and CDR2 SMNVEV (reference sequence). This CDR3 contains 15 residues. The CDR3 protein is CASSLKVSGITEAFF.

The chain combines TRBV12-3 or TRBV12-4 with TRBJ2-3; the TCRdb call, TRBD2, lacks DNA for checking. This CDR3 is 16 amino acids long. CDR3: CASSWLAGTSTDTQYF.

The J gene is TRBJ2-3, the V gene TRBV20-1. Germline V gives CDR1 DFQATT, CDR2 SNEGSKA (reference sequence). The CDR3 has 13 residues. The CDR3 is CSARDESTDTQYF.

The chain joins TRBV5-1 to TRBJ1-2; TCRdb outputs TRBD1, but without DNA this stays unchecked. The CDR3 is 12 amino acids. Looked up from germline, CDR1 is SGHRS and CDR2 is YFSETQ. CDR3 in amino acids: CASSFGQAGYTF.